This is a list of T cell receptor beta chains from one sample in a study of cytomegalovirus exposure and HLA in healthy donors. Measured with immunoSEQ multiplex PCR; TCRdb has only the in-frame clones, and not every one. The specimen's table records about 74,000 clones. The sequencing input was PBMCs. The receptor set was obtained from a female donor in good health and CMV-seropositive. Both conserved end residues are part of each CDR3. Fields, in order: CDR3 protein, J gene, V gene.

CDR3 protein: CASSLAYPDTQYF; J gene: TRBJ2-3; V gene: TRBV9
CDR3 protein: CASSSRTGDSSDEKLFF; J gene: TRBJ1-4; V gene: TRBV7-2
CDR3 protein: CASSSRQVSSYEQYF; J gene: TRBJ2-7; V gene: TRBV28
CDR3 protein: CASSLLAGKPSYEQYF; J gene: TRBJ2-7; V gene: TRBV14
CDR3 protein: CASSPPGARSYEQYF; J gene: TRBJ2-7; V gene: TRBV18
CDR3 protein: CASSQDGGGSTDTQYF; J gene: TRBJ2-3; V gene: TRBV4-3
CDR3 protein: CASSLEGASYEQYF; J gene: TRBJ2-7; V gene: TRBV11-3
CDR3 protein: CASSQGDRGYNEQFF; J gene: TRBJ2-1; V gene: TRBV4-3
CDR3 protein: CASSLDDRGNYGYTF; J gene: TRBJ1-2; V gene: TRBV7-8
CDR3 protein: CSVEDQEGASGYTF; J gene: TRBJ1-2; V gene: TRBV29-1
CDR3 protein: CASSQSPGAGGADTQYF; J gene: TRBJ2-3; V gene: TRBV4-3
CDR3 protein: CASSESPSLGYTF; J gene: TRBJ1-2; V gene: TRBV6-1
CDR3 protein: CASSFVTGNTEAFF; J gene: TRBJ1-1; V gene: TRBV11-2
CDR3 protein: CASSLGGSTGTTTTYEQYF; J gene: TRBJ2-7; V gene: TRBV7-2
CDR3 protein: CASSESGIRREGLCEQFF; J gene: TRBJ2-1; V gene: TRBV10-1
CDR3 protein: CAWSVPPGQGRYEQYF; J gene: TRBJ2-7; V gene: TRBV30